The clone carrying this T cell receptor (beta chain) appeared a few times. The data belong to a study of T-cell memory formation after mild COVID-19. TCRdb passed the 5' RACE reads through MiXCR, listing each CDR3 protein once. The sample includes just over 200,000 distinct CDR3 sequences, around 8.8% of them seen just once. Sequencing was carried out using PBMCs or a T cell subset sorted from them (not recorded which). The TCR comes from a man between 18 and 35 years old who had mild COVID-19 (a few samples of this study predate the infection). Cell type and time point are not known.

The CDR3 sequence: CASSLGRTGSNIQYF. CDR3 bases: TGTGCCAGCAGCTTAGGGCGGACAGGATCAAACATTCAGTACTTC. The rearrangement joins TRBV7-9 to TRBJ2-4, with 7 bases fitting TRBD1. Germline V lookup: CDR1 SEHNR, CDR2 FQNEAQ (reference sequence). CDR3 length equals 15 residues. J was trimmed by 6 bases and V by 1 base; bases with no gene match: 6. Full variable domain (rest looked up from reference TRBV7-9 and TRBJ2-4): DTGVSQNPRHKITKRGQNVTFRCDPISEHNRLYWYRQTLGQGPEFLTYFQNEAQLEKSRLLSDRFSAERPKGSFSTLEIQRTEQGDSAMYLCASSLGRTGSNIQYFGAGTRLSVL.